These 23 T cell receptor beta chains originate from one sample sequenced in a study of CD4 T cells in relation to SARS-CoV-2 and coronaviruses. These TCRs' antigens remain unknown. TCRdb's table, derived via immunoSEQ multiplex PCR, lists solely in-frame clones and lacks some. The data show around 16,000 clones, around 78% seen once. Before the COVID-19 pandemic, during about 2011-2019, CD4+ T cells were taken from unexposed donors. Isolation of CD4+ T cells took place after about eleven days in culture. Sequenced sample: CD4+ T cells from PBMCs, cultured in vitro. The receptors were sampled from a human donor in good health.

The V gene is TRBV9, the J gene TRBJ2-1, with 9 positions matching TRBD2. Germline-derived CDR1 and CDR2 are SGDLS and YYNGEE. Trimming removed 3 bases from V and 5 bases from J; junction bases left unmatched: 6. This CDR3 has 15 residues. CDR3 DNA: TGTGCCAGCAGCGCCGGACTAGCGACACACAATGAGCAGTTCTTC. Translating gives CASSAGLATHNEQFF.

This chain uses TRBV9 with TRBJ2-7; D gene unclear. The length of the CDR3 is 15 residues. V was cut by 0 bases and J by 0 bases, with 10 bases left in between. CDR1 is SGDLS, CDR2 YYNGEE, per germline. CDR3 DNA sequence: TGTGCCAGCAGCGTAGGTATCAGCTACTCCTACGAGCAGTACTTC. Its protein product is CASSVGISYSYEQYF.

The chain links TRBV30 to TRBJ2-1; 9 bases agree with TRBD2. The CDR3 sequence is 14 residues long. CDR1 and CDR2 (germline): GTSNPN, SVGIG (reference sequence). V lost 8 bases, J lost 0 bases, and 5 bases stayed unmatched. CDR3 sequence reads: CAGISGSSYNEQFF. The DNA for the CDR3 is TGTGCCGGAATTAGCGGGAGCTCCTACAATGAGCAGTTCTTC.

The rearrangement links TRBV14 to TRBJ1-3; 7 nucleotides match TRBD1. J was trimmed by 4 bases and V by 4 bases; bases with no gene match: 13. Looked up from germline, CDR1 is SGHDN and CDR2 is FVKESK. The CDR3 extends over 17 amino acids. CDR3 in DNA: TGTGCCAGCAGCCCACTTGGAGGGGGCTTAGGAGGAAACACCATATATTTT. Translating it yields CASSPLGGGLGGNTIYF.

The chain employs TRBV20-1 and TRBJ2-7, with 8 positions matching TRBD2. Germline V gene lookup returns CDR1 DFQATT and CDR2 SNEGSKA (reference sequence). V shed 3 bases, J shed 7 bases, and the junction held 8 bases outside the gene matches. The CDR3 loop spans 13 amino acids. Here the CDR3 reads CSASGLAGPEQYF. In DNA form, the CDR3 reads TGCAGTGCTAGTGGTTTAGCGGGGCCGGAGCAGTACTTC.

The genes are TRBV10-3 and TRBJ2-3, with 7 positions matching TRBD1. The CDR3 is 14 residues long. V was clipped by 6 bases and J by 1 base; unmatched bases: 4. Germline lookup yields CDR1 ENHRY and CDR2 SYGVKD. The CDR3 DNA follows: TGTGCCATCAGATCCGGGACAGGCACAGATACGCAGTATTTT. This encodes CAIRSGTGTDTQYF.

The J gene is TRBJ1-5, the V gene TRBV27; tentative D call: TRBD1 (5 bases). CDR1 is MNHEY, CDR2 SMNVEV, per germline (reference sequence). The CDR3 has 15 residues. The V gene lost 6 bases and the J gene lost 10 bases, with 22 bases spanning the gap. CDR3 region: CASSPTPRGVDPQHF. CDR3 in DNA: TGTGCCAGCAGCCCTACGCCGAGGGGTGTTGATCCCCAGCATTTT.

This chain joins TRBV28 and TRBJ2-3, with 10 bases that match TRBD1. Looked up from germline, CDR1 is MDHEN and CDR2 is SYDVKM. This CDR3 spans 15 amino acids. After removal of 2 bases from V and 3 bases from J, the junction contained 2 bases not matched to a gene. CDR3 DNA: TGTGCCAGCAGTTTAAGACAGGGGGCGACAGATACGCAGTATTTT. Translating it yields CASSLRQGATDTQYF.

The chain uses TRBV5-1 and TRBJ2-1; possibly TRBD1 or TRBD2 for D (5 bases each). CDR1 is SGHRS and CDR2 is YFSETQ in the germline V gene. V was trimmed by 4 bases and J by 7 bases, leaving 21 bases between them. The CDR3 extends over 16 amino acids. CDR3 sequence (DNA): TGCGCCAGCAGCCTTCCGAGGGCGGTTAGACAGAATGAGCAGTTCTTC. Translation gives CASSLPRAVRQNEQFF.

The rearrangement uses TRBV24-1 and TRBJ2-3, with a tentative D call TRBD1 (6 bases). CDR3 size: 17 residues. V was clipped by 0 bases and J by 3 bases, with 15 bases between them. Germline CDR1 reads KGHDR; CDR2 reads SFDVKD. For the CDR3, the DNA is TGTGCCACCAGTGATTTGGTGCAGGGGACCCGAACAGATACGCAGTATTTT. It specifies CATSDLVQGTRTDTQYF.

The rearrangement joins TRBV3-1 (or the pseudogene TRBV3-2) to TRBJ2-1; D call uncertain. Looked up from germline, CDR1 is LGHDT and CDR2 is YNNKEL (reference sequence). The CDR3 sequence is 16 residues long. V was shortened by 0 bases and J by 7 bases, with 16 bases between the two germline ends. The CDR3 protein is CASSQDFILSANEQFF. For the CDR3, the DNA is TGTGCCAGCAGCCAAGATTTCATCTTGTCAGCAAATGAGCAGTTCTTC.

The gene calls are TRBV19 and TRBJ1-3; D remains ambiguous. The germline gives CDR1 LNHDA, CDR2 SQIVND (reference sequence). Trimming removed 3 bases at V and 0 bases at J, with 12 bases between. The CDR3 is 16 residues long. The CDR3 region is CASSMLGFSSGNTIYF. The DNA for the CDR3 is TGTGCCAGTAGTATGTTGGGGTTTAGCTCTGGAAACACCATATATTTT.

The genes are TRBV10-1 and TRBJ2-3; a possible D gene is TRBD1 (5 bases). Germline V gene lookup returns CDR1 WNHNN and CDR2 SYGVQD (reference sequence). V was trimmed by 5 bases and J by 6 bases, leaving 18 bases between them. The CDR3 has 15 amino acids. The CDR3 loop reads CASSRQGLVGDTQYF. Written as DNA, the CDR3 is TGCGCCAGCAGTCGGCAGGGCCTCGTCGGGGATACGCAGTATTTT.

V gene TRBV30 combines with J gene TRBJ2-5, with 7 bases aligning to TRBD1. This CDR3 has 14 amino acids. CDR1 and CDR2 (germline): GTSNPN, SVGIG (reference sequence). J lost 5 bases, V lost 1 base, and 7 bases had no gene match. The CDR3 loop is CAWSAIRGLETQYF. CDR3 DNA: TGTGCCTGGAGTGCCATAAGGGGGCTGGAGACCCAGTACTTC.

The chain is built from TRBV5-1 and TRBJ2-2, with 14 bases fitting TRBD2. Trimming at V came to 2 bases and at J to 6 bases, leaving 6 bases not matched to a gene. Germline CDR1 and CDR2: SGHRS and YFSETQ. This CDR3 comprises 17 residues. The CDR3 sequence is CASSFSGTSGSSGELFF. Written as DNA, the CDR3 is TGCGCCAGCAGCTTCTCCGGGACTAGCGGGAGCTCCGGGGAGCTGTTTTTT.

The CDR3 DNA reads as TGTGCCAGCAGTATGACAGGGGAGCAGTACTTC. Translating it yields CASSMTGEQYF. This chain connects TRBV2 to TRBJ2-7; TRBD1 agrees at 7 bases. With 5 bases clipped from V and 7 bases from J, the junction kept 2 bases outside the gene matches. Germline lookup yields CDR1 SNHLY and CDR2 FYNNEI. This CDR3 contains 11 residues.

The chain is built from TRBV18 and TRBJ1-4, with TRBD1 as a possible D gene (5 bases). There are 16 residues in the CDR3. In germline, CDR1 is KGHSH, CDR2 LQKENI. V was trimmed by 0 bases and J by 6 bases, leaving 14 bases between them. DNA for the CDR3: TGTGCCAGCTCACCACCTACAAGGGACGCTTATGAAAAACTGTTTTTT. Translation: CASSPPTRDAYEKLFF.

This rearrangement joins TRBV3-1 (or the pseudogene TRBV3-2) to TRBJ2-3; D call uncertain. The CDR3 totals 13 residues. CDR1 is LGHDT and CDR2 is YNNKEL in the germline V gene (reference sequence). The V gene lost 3 bases and the J gene lost 0 bases, with 4 bases spanning the gap. In DNA form, the CDR3 reads TGTGCCAGCAGCCAGCCTAGCACAGATACGCAGTATTTT. Translation gives CASSQPSTDTQYF.

The V and J genes are TRBV28 and TRBJ1-5; 8 bases agree with TRBD1. The ends lost 3 bases at V and 2 bases at J; junction bases unmatched: 9. The CDR3 is made up of 17 amino acids. Germline lookup yields CDR1 MDHEN and CDR2 SYDVKM. The CDR3 is CASSFRGLGSGNQPQHF. DNA for the CDR3: TGTGCCAGCAGTTTCAGGGGGCTAGGAAGTGGCAATCAGCCCCAGCATTTT.

V gene TRBV6-1 combines with J gene TRBJ2-5; 11 bases line up with TRBD1. Germline CDR1 reads MNHNS; CDR2 reads SASEGT. The CDR3 loop spans 17 amino acids. After removal of 0 bases from V and 5 bases from J, the junction contained 8 bases not matched to a gene. CDR3 coding DNA: TGTGCCAGCAGTGAAGCGCACGGACAGGGGGCATGGGAGACCCAGTACTTC. It yields the protein CASSEAHGQGAWETQYF.

The chain carries TRBV19 and TRBJ2-1; D uncertain. CDR1 is LNHDA and CDR2 is SQIVND in the germline V gene (reference sequence). Trimming took 3 bases from V and 3 from J, leaving 12 bases between them. The CDR3 runs 15 residues. The CDR3: CASSILGPNYNEQFF. The CDR3 coding sequence is TGTGCCAGTAGTATTCTAGGACCAAACTACAATGAGCAGTTCTTC.

The genes are TRBV25-1 and TRBJ2-2; no clear D. V shed 3 bases and J shed 2 bases, with 13 bases lying between them. Germline CDR1 reads MGHDK; CDR2 reads SYGVNS. The CDR3 is 16 residues long. The CDR3 DNA sequence: TGTGCCAGCAGTGAGTCCGGAAAGGGCAACACCGGGGAGCTGTTTTTT. Amino acids: CASSESGKGNTGELFF.

The chain joins TRBV19 to TRBJ2-3, with a weak D call TRBD2 (5 bases). The germline V gene encodes CDR1 LNHDA and CDR2 SQIVND (reference sequence). This CDR3 comprises 11 residues. The V end was cut by 0 bases, the J end by 10 bases, with 5 bases between. The DNA of the CDR3 is TGTGCCAGTAGTATAGACGGGGCGCAGTATTTT. Translation: CASSIDGAQYF.